This TCR beta chain emerged from a study of blood T cell repertoires in COVID-19. Looking at the study overall: Acute and convalescent COVID-19 specimens originated in the United States, Italy and Spain. In each case, the material was cDNA or gDNA derived from T cells, B-cell-depleted T cells, or PBMCs.

Only in-frame clones appear in the TCRdb table, and some are missing; sequencing was by immunoSEQ multiplex PCR. Of about 130,000 clones in the sample, approximately 74% were seen once. Sequencing was performed on peripheral blood. This clonotype was sampled from a man in his 60s with acute or convalescent COVID-19.

The DNA for the CDR3 is TGTGCCAGCAGCGTAACAGGGAACACTGAAGCTTTCTTT. It translates to CASSVTGNTEAFF. V gene TRBV9 combines with J gene TRBJ1-1; tentatively, D is TRBD1 (5 bases). Trimming stripped 1 base from V and 1 base from J, with 5 bases between. Germline V gene data show CDR1 as SGDLS and CDR2 as YYNGEE. The CDR3 length is 13 residues.